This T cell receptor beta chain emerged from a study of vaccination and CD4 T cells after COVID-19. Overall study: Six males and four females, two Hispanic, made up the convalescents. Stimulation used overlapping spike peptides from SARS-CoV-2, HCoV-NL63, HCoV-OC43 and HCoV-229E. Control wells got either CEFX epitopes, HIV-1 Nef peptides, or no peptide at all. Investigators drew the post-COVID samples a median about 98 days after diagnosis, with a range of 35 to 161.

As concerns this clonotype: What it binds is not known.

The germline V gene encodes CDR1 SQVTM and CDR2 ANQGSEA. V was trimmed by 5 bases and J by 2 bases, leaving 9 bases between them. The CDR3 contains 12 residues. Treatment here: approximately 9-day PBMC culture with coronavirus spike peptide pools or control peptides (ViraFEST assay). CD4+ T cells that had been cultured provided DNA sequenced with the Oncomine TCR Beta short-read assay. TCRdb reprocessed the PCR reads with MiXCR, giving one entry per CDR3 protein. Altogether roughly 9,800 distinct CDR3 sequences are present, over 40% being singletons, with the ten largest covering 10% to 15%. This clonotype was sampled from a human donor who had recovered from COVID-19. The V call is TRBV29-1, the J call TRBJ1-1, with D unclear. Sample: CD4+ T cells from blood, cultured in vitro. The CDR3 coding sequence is TGCAGCGTTTCAGGTTCTAACACTGAAGCTTTCTTT. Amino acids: CSVSGSNTEAFF.